This T cell receptor beta chain is from a study of blood T cell repertoires in COVID-19. The overall study: Samples came from the United States, Italy and Spain, spanning acute and convalescent COVID-19. The analysed material was cDNA or gDNA that came from T cells, B-cell-depleted T cells, or PBMCs.

In the authors' workflow: Amplification of reference gene primers provided the estimated nucleated cell counts. This table comes from immunoSEQ multiplex PCR, and its TCRdb copy is limited to in-frame clones, with some not included. V and J calls and clone size are those listed in that table; D and trimming were worked out from the DNA. The sample yields about 69,000 clones, roughly 89% seen once. The CDR3 has 13 residues. Trimming took 4 bases from V and 7 from J, leaving 13 bases between them. The germline V gene encodes CDR1 MNHEY and CDR2 SVGAGI. The gene calls are TRBV6-5 and TRBJ1-1, with a possible D match to TRBD1 (5 bases). Sequencing was done on a sample of peripheral blood. The sequence was collected from a man over 45 with acute or convalescent COVID-19. The CDR3 spells CASSSSGRGEAFF. The CDR3 DNA is TGTGCCAGCAGTTCCTCGGGGCGGGGTGAAGCTTTCTTT.